This TCR beta chain was found in a study of cytomegalovirus exposure and HLA in healthy donors. 13 Jbeta primers and 60 Vbeta primers were used for the PCR. Profiling relied on immunoSEQ multiplex PCR, and the TCRdb table lists in-frame clones only, not all of them. Among 180,000 or so clones listed, 82% were seen once. This CDR3 region has 14 residues. The germline V gene encodes CDR1 MNHEY and CDR2 SMNVEV (reference sequence). Trimming stripped 5 bases from V and 5 bases from J, with 15 bases between. General study points: Highest at DRB1 and lowest at HLA-C, TCR association rates differed among HLA loci in a later analysis. There were some V segments, including TRBV6-2 and TRBV6-3, excluded as indistinguishable. Relative to equally common others, HLA-associated TCR beta chains showed greater clonal expansion in a later analysis. TCR beta sequences reportedly predicted the HLA-A and HLA-B alleles of most subjects accurately.

This clone was picked up one time. Its antigen is undetermined. The receptor comes from a middle-aged man in good health and CMV-seronegative. This chain links TRBV27 with TRBJ2-5; maybe TRBD1 (6 bases). What was sequenced was PBMCs. The CDR3 nucleotides read TGTGCCAGCAGTGGACAGCACCGAGGGGAGACCCAGTACTTC. Amino acids: CASSGQHRGETQYF.